This T cell receptor beta chain was identified during a study of T cell repertoires in cytomegalovirus infection. Study-wide points: People with CMV and the relevant HLA were identified by cumulative public TCR beta family frequency.

The CDR3 is made up of 13 amino acids. Trimming at V came to 5 bases and at J to 8 bases, leaving 7 bases not matched to a gene. Looked up from germline, CDR1 is SEHNR and CDR2 is FQNEAQ (reference sequence). TCRdb re-called the reads through MiXCR, storing one row per CDR3 protein. The sample holds some 400,000 distinct CDR3 sequences, approximately 30% seen once. In the case of this clonotype: As yet, its antigen is unknown.

Sequencing was performed on PBMCs. The chain couples TRBV7-9 to TRBJ1-1, with 8 bases lining up with TRBD1. The clonotype comes from a human donor in good health (CMV status not recorded). Some clones in this sample may be carry-over from other donors' samples. CDR3 loop: CASSLLDRAEAFF. Here the CDR3 DNA reads TGTGCCAGCAGCCTCCTGGACAGGGCGGAAGCTTTCTTT.